The 6 T cell receptor beta chains below come from one sample, sequenced in a study of blood T cell repertoires in COVID-19. Sequenced by immunoSEQ multiplex PCR; TCRdb stores in-frame clones only, minus some. The table records 250,000 to 300,000 clones, roughly 89% of them present only once. The specimen was peripheral blood. Receptors were obtained from a woman in her forties who had recovered from COVID-19.

V and J are TRBV2 and TRBJ2-7; TRBD1 might be the D (6 bases). The CDR3 loop spans 14 amino acids. V lost 7 bases and J lost 1, with 14 bases in between. Germline V CDR1 and CDR2: SNHLY, FYNNEI. The CDR3 DNA follows: TGTGCCAGCACTGGACAGAGAGGATCCTACGAGCAGTACTTC. Protein sequence: CASTGQRGSYEQYF.

The V and J genes are TRBV7-2 and TRBJ2-1, with 7 nucleotides matching TRBD2. V lost 5 bases to trimming and J lost 0 bases; unmatched junction nucleotides: 7. Germline CDR1 and CDR2: SGHTA and FQGNSA. The CDR3 totals 16 residues. CDR3 sequence: CASSRFPGGSYNEQFF. The CDR3 coding sequence is TGTGCCAGCAGCCGCTTCCCGGGGGGCTCCTACAATGAGCAGTTCTTC. Looking up the rest from reference TRBV7-2 and TRBJ2-1 gives the full variable domain: GAGVSQSPSNKVTEKGKDVELRCDPISGHTALYWYRQSLGQGLEFLIYFQGNSAPDKSGLPSDRFSAERTGGSVSTLTIQRTQQEDSAVYLCASSRFPGGSYNEQFFGPGTRLTVL.

The CDR3 protein is CASRLSGRARDIQYF. In nucleotides, the CDR3 is TGTGCAAGTCGCTTGAGCGGGAGGGCCAGGGACATTCAGTACTTC. V gene TRBV12-2 combines with J gene TRBJ2-4; the table's TRBD2 call for D was not verified on the DNA. TRBV12-2 is a pseudogene. This CDR3 has 15 residues.

The rearrangement joins TRBV5-4 to TRBJ2-5; 9 nucleotides agree with TRBD1. Per germline, CDR1 SGHNT and CDR2 YYREEE (reference sequence). The CDR3 length is 13 residues. The trim removed 4 bases at V and 3 bases at J, leaving 1 base unmatched. CDR3 residues: CASSRDREETQYF. In DNA form, the CDR3 reads TGTGCCAGCAGCCGGGACAGGGAAGAGACCCAGTACTTC.

The rearrangement links TRBV25-1 to TRBJ2-7; D may be TRBD2 (6 bases). The germline V gene has CDR1 MGHDK and CDR2 SYGVNS. The V gene lost 0 bases and the J gene lost 3 bases, with 15 bases spanning the gap. The CDR3 is made up of 16 amino acids. CDR3 DNA: TGTGCCAGCAGTGAATATCCCGGCGGGATCTACTACGAGCAGTACGTC. It yields the protein CASSEYPGGIYYEQYV.

The chain couples TRBV3-1 (or the pseudogene TRBV3-2) to TRBJ2-3; tentatively, D is TRBD2 (5 bases). The CDR3 runs to 11 residues. Between the trimmed V and J ends, which lost 0 bases and 14 bases, there was a span of 9 bases. The V gene's germline CDR1 is LGHDT and CDR2 YNNKEL (reference sequence). This CDR3 is CASSQEGGPYF. CDR3 DNA: TGTGCCAGCAGCCAAGAAGGAGGTCCGTATTTT.